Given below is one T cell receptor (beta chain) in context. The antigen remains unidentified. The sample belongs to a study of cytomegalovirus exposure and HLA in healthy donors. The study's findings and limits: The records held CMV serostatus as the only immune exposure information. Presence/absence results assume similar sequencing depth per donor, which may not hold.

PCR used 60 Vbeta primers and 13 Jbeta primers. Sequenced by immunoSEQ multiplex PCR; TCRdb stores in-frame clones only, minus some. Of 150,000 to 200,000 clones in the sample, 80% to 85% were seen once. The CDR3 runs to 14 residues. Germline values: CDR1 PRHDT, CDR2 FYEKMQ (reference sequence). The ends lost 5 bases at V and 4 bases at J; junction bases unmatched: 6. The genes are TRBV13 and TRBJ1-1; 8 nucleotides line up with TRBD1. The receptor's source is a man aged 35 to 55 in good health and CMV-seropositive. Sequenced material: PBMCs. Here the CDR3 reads CASSNLQGGTEAFF. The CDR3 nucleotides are TGTGCCAGCAGCAATCTACAGGGGGGCACTGAAGCTTTCTTT.